These 13 T cell receptor beta chains were sequenced from one sample in a study of blood T cells in healthy people across ages. Alongside a J-beta primer mix, a sample-barcoded 5' primer served in a second PCR lasting about 7 to 11 cycles. Via MiXCR, TCRdb re-called the 5' RACE reads, giving one row per CDR3 protein. The table records about 640,000 distinct CDR3 sequences, about 30% of them present only once. Sequencing was done on a sample of blood. Source of these receptors: a woman aged 80 or over in good health.

As to this clonotype: Relative to the germline gene, one junction end is altered; a read error may explain this. The rearrangement links TRBV7-6 to TRBJ1-4, with D possibly being TRBD1 (5 bases). The CDR3 loop spans 16 amino acids. From germline, CDR1 is SGHVS and CDR2 FNYEAQ. The CDR3, as DNA: TGTGCCAGCAGCTCAGGAAAACAGGAGGTTCCCGAAAAGCTGTTTTTT. Protein sequence: CASSSGKQEVPEKLFF.

The rearrangement joins TRBV27 to TRBJ1-1, with TRBD1 identical over 7 bases. The germline V gene encodes CDR1 MNHEY and CDR2 SMNVEV (reference sequence). The CDR3 spans 13 residues. The V gene end was trimmed by 3 bases and the J gene end by 6 bases; junction bases not matched to a gene: 4. The CDR3 DNA reads as TGTGCCAGCAGTTTCTACAGGGGATCTGAAGCTTTCTTT. Translated, it gives CASSFYRGSEAFF.

Ten or more counts support this clonotype. The V call is TRBV20-1, the J call TRBJ1-6; the D is unclear. V dropped 0 bases and J dropped 0 bases, with 12 bases sitting between them. CDR1 DFQATT and CDR2 SNEGSKA come from the germline V gene (reference sequence). The CDR3 extends over 17 amino acids. CDR3 coding DNA: TGCAGTGCTAGAGATAGAGACTCCCGCTCCTATAATTCACCCCTCCACTTT. Protein sequence: CSARDRDSRSYNSPLHF.

This clonotype came up many times. The rearrangement links TRBV5-4 to TRBJ2-7; TRBD1 matches 7 bases. Germline-derived CDR1 and CDR2 are SGHNT and YYREEE (reference sequence). Unmatched junction bases numbered 7, after V lost 4 bases and J lost 0 bases. The CDR3 has 15 amino acids. CDR3 loop: CASSLPGQSSYEQYF. CDR3 nucleotides: TGTGCCAGCAGCCTGCCGGGACAGAGCTCCTACGAGCAGTACTTC.

This chain joins TRBV7-9 and TRBJ1-1; 7 bases agree with TRBD1. The ends lost 5 bases at V and 11 bases at J; junction bases unmatched: 2. CDR1 is SEHNR and CDR2 is FQNEAQ in the germline V gene (reference sequence). The CDR3 covers 10 residues. The CDR3, as DNA: TGTGCCAGCAGCGCCAGGGGGGCTTTCTTT. Its protein is CASSARGAFF.

The chain uses TRBV29-1 and TRBJ2-1; 14 bases fit TRBD2. Germline trimming cut 6 bases from V and 14 bases from J; bases unmatched to any gene: 9. This CDR3 region has 13 residues. Germline V gene lookup returns CDR1 SQVTM and CDR2 ANQGSEA. CDR3 DNA: TGCAGCGTCACCAGACTAGCGGGAGGGCCTAAGTTCTTC. Protein product: CSVTRLAGGPKFF.

This clonotype was counted a single time. A much larger clone is a single base away; this may be a read error. V usage is TRBV6-5 and J usage is TRBJ2-1; D is unclear. Germline CDR1 is MNHEY and CDR2 is SVGAGI. The V end lost 6 bases, the J end lost 8 bases, and 8 bases lay between the germline ends. The CDR3 totals 11 residues. CDR3 residues: CASSLFDEQFF. For the CDR3, the DNA is TGTGCCAGCAGCCTGTTCGATGAGCAGTTCTTC.

V usage is TRBV6-1 and J usage is TRBJ2-7, with 10 bases identical to TRBD1. Germline V lookup: CDR1 MNHNS, CDR2 SASEGT. The J segment lost 3 bases and the V segment lost 5 bases, leaving 7 bases of the junction unmatched. This CDR3 has 15 amino acids. CDR3 protein: CASSRAGTGDYEQYF. CDR3 DNA: TGTGCCAGCAGTAGGGCCGGGACAGGGGACTACGAGCAGTACTTC.

The gene calls are TRBV5-1 and TRBJ2-2; no clear D gene. With 6 bases removed from V and 5 bases from J, the gap between germline ends came to 14 bases. Germline CDR1 SGHRS, CDR2 YFSETQ. The CDR3 runs 14 residues. The CDR3, as DNA: TGCGCCAGCACTTCCGGGTCGTGGACCGGGGAGCTGTTTTTT. Translating gives CASTSGSWTGELFF.

This clonotype was recorded many times. CDR3: CAWSVGTGHYEQYF. In DNA form, the CDR3 reads TGTGCCTGGAGTGTAGGGACAGGACACTACGAGCAGTACTTC. The rearrangement uses TRBV30 and TRBJ2-7; 8 bases agree with TRBD1. The CDR3 covers 14 residues. From germline, CDR1 is GTSNPN and CDR2 SVGIG (reference sequence). The trim removed 0 bases at V and 3 bases at J, leaving 4 bases unmatched.

This clonotype was counted many times. V and J are TRBV7-2 and TRBJ1-1; D is undetermined. This CDR3 is 13 amino acids long. Germline CDR1 is SGHTA and CDR2 is FQGNSA. Trimming shortened V by 5 bases and J by 5 bases, and 12 bases separated the two germline ends. The CDR3 nucleotides are TGTGCCAGCAGCCTGGGCCCGGCGACTGAAGCTTTCTTT. Translated, it gives CASSLGPATEAFF.

For this clonotype: This may arise from a read error, as a much more abundant clone is one base away. The chain links TRBV5-4 to TRBJ2-7, with D uncertain. Germline CDR1 SGHNT, CDR2 YYREEE (reference sequence). V was clipped by 7 bases and J by 0 bases, with 11 bases between them. This CDR3 contains 13 residues. The CDR3 nucleotides are TGTGCCAGCGGCTCCCCGGGCTCCTACGAGCAGTACTTC. Amino acid sequence: CASGSPGSYEQYF.

This clonotype appeared many times. The V call is TRBV5-1, the J call TRBJ1-6; no clear D gene. The length of the CDR3 is 15 residues. V gave up 0 bases and J gave up 8 bases, with 12 bases separating them. The germline gives CDR1 SGHRS, CDR2 YFSETQ. The CDR3 spells CASSLEGSGHSPLHF. DNA of the CDR3: TGCGCCAGCAGCTTGGAGGGCAGCGGACATTCACCCCTCCACTTT.